This is a list of T cell receptor beta chains from one sample in a study of cytomegalovirus exposure and HLA in healthy donors. Assay used: immunoSEQ multiplex PCR; TCRdb lists only in-frame clones, some missing. Among 150,000 to 250,000 clones listed, 79% were seen once. Sequencing was carried out using PBMCs. These receptors came from a girl aged 5-17 years in good health and CMV-seropositive. The CDR3 runs from the conserved cysteine through the conserved F or W. Clone sizes are given selectively: once, few, many, or a class where the clone is expanded.

clone_size	v_call	j_call	cdr3_aa
-	TRBV5-8	TRBJ1-5	CASSGGTGMGNQPQHF
-	TRBV4-3	TRBJ1-2	CASSQADRGDYGYTF
-	TRBV19	TRBJ1-2	CASSLLPYYGYTF
-	TRBV18	TRBJ2-7	CASLTGQSPSYEQYF
-	TRBV11-2	TRBJ2-5	CASSPARETQYF
-	TRBV4-3	TRBJ1-1	CASSQDTGRGLTEAFF
few	TRBV15	TRBJ1-2	CATSRDSSQGGYGYTF
-	TRBV19	TRBJ1-2	CASRGTKKSGYTF
-	TRBV5-6	TRBJ1-2	CASSPQTEPYGYTF
-	TRBV6-1	TRBJ1-4	CASSERGQGRTEKLFF
-	TRBV4-3	TRBJ2-1	CASSQALLSGGANEQFF
-	TRBV6-5	-	CASSTGFYEQYF
-	TRBV4-1	TRBJ1-5	CASSQAGQPNQPQHF
few	TRBV11-3	TRBJ1-6	CASSFGESSYNSPLHF
-	TRBV6-5	TRBJ1-2	CASSSRTGYGYTF
few	TRBV5-4	TRBJ2-7	CASSLVGWVSGGASEQYF
-	TRBV2	TRBJ1-1	CASRAGMNTEAFF
few	TRBV7-8	TRBJ1-5	CASSLDSGTGATQPQHF
-	TRBV9	TRBJ2-1	CASSLTQLPGGNEQFF
once	TRBV7-2	TRBJ1-1	CASSPWTGNTEAFF
-	TRBV10-3	TRBJ2-5	CAISELDRGQETQYF
-	TRBV9	TRBJ1-4	CASSEQGNTNEKLFF
few	TRBV19	TRBJ1-2	CASTKGAGTFYGYTF
-	TRBV10-2	TRBJ1-1	CASSETNPAENTEAFF
-	TRBV11-2	TRBJ2-2	CASSFTGTGNTGELFF
-	TRBV29-1	TRBJ1-2	CSVLPGNDGYTF
-	TRBV9	TRBJ2-3	CASSVGPSGVSTDTQYF
-	TRBV2	TRBJ2-3	CASRQRTSGGTDTQYF
-	TRBV6-4	TRBJ2-3	CASSDFGQSTDTQYF
-	TRBV5-4	TRBJ2-1	CASSLGGTGLYNEQFF
-	TRBV27	TRBJ2-5	CASSSPGEWVETQYF
-	TRBV15	TRBJ2-7	CATSINSMRSSYEQYF
-	TRBV11-3	TRBJ1-3	CASSLTGSGNTIYF
-	TRBV6-5	TRBJ1-5	CASSLTDRDGPQHF
-	TRBV27	TRBJ2-6	CASSLDLRASGANVLTF
once	TRBV10-3	TRBJ1-2	CAISAQGNGYTF
-	TRBV5-1	TRBJ2-5	CASSPGQGLETQYF
-	TRBV7-2	TRBJ1-5	CASSNRQGQPQHF
few	TRBV7-9	TRBJ1-6	CSSSHSTGTGVQSPLHF
-	TRBV11-3	TRBJ1-1	CASSLEGALMNTEAFF
-	TRBV7-2	TRBJ2-1	CASSPTGGDPDEQFF
-	TRBV5-4	TRBJ1-6	CASSGQGVGSPLHF
few	TRBV18	TRBJ1-1	CASSRDRARRGSEAFF
-	TRBV6-6	TRBJ2-2	CASSGSGGVNTGELFF
few	TRBV7-2	TRBJ2-5	CASSLVYGGETQYF
-	TRBV6-1	TRBJ2-2	CASSEGLDTGELFF
once	TRBV9	TRBJ2-1	CASSPTTGLNVYEQFF
-	TRBV29-1	TRBJ1-3	CSVRQDFSGNTIYF
-	TRBV29-1	TRBJ1-2	CSAEGQSYGYTF
-	TRBV7-6	TRBJ1-6	CASSLGRTGVGSPLHF
-	TRBV5-5	TRBJ1-2	CASSSQGAGGYGYTF
-	TRBV7-2	TRBJ2-7	CASSSRLASYEQYF
-	TRBV11-2	TRBJ1-4	CASSNTGRGSGLFF
-	TRBV27	TRBJ2-3	CASSLRGSTDTQYF